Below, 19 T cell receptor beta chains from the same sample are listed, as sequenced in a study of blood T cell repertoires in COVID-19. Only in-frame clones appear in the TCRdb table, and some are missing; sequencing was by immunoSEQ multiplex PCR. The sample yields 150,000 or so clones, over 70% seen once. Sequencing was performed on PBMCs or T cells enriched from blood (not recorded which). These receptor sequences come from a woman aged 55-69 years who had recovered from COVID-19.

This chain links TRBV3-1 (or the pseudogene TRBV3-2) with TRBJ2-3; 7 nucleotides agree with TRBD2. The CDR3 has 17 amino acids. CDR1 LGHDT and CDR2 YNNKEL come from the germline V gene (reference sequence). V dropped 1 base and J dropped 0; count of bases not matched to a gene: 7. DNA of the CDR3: TGTGCCAGCAGCCAAGTCAAGCGGGGAGCTAGCACAGATACGCAGTATTTT. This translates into CASSQVKRGASTDTQYF.

This chain's CDR3 is CAIQEGTGETQYF. The CDR3, as DNA: TGTGCCATTCAGGAGGGGACGGGAGAGACCCAGTACTTC. The gene calls are TRBV6-5 and TRBJ2-5, with D perhaps TRBD2 (6 bases). Germline V gene lookup returns CDR1 MNHEY and CDR2 SVGAGI. The CDR3 loop spans 13 amino acids. Trimming left V 10 bases short and J 4 bases short, with 16 bases between.

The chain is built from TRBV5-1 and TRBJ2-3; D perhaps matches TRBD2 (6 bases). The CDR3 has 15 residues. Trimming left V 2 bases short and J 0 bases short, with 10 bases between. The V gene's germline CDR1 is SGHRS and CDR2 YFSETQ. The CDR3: CASSFGDWSTDTQYF. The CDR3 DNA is TGCGCCAGCAGCTTCGGGGACTGGAGCACAGATACGCAGTATTTT.

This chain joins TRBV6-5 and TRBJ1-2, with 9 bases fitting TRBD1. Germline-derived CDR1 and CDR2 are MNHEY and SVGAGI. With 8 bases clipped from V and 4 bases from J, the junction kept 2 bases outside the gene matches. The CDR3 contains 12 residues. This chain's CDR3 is CASGQGTYGYTF. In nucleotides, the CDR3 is TGTGCCAGCGGACAGGGGACCTATGGCTACACCTTC.

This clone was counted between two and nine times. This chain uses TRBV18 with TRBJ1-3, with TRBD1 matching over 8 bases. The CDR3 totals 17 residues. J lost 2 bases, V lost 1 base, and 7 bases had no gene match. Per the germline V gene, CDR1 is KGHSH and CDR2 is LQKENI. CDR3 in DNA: TGTGCCAGCTCACCACTGGGACGGGGACAGGCTGGAAACACCATATATTTT. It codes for CASSPLGRGQAGNTIYF.

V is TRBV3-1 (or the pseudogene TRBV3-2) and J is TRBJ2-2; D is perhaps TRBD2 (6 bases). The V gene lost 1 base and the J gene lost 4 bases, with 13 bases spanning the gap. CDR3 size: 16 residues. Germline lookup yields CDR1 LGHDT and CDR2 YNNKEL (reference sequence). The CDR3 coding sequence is TGTGCCAGCAGCCAAGTCGGGGCGGGACGCACCGGGGAGCTGTTTTTT. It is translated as CASSQVGAGRTGELFF.

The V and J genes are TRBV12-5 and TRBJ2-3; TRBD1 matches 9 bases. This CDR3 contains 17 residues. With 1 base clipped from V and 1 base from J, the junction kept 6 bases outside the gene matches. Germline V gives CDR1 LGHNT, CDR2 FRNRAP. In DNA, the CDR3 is TGTGCTAGTGGTTTGGCCCGGACAGGGGCTGGCACAGATACGCAGTATTTT. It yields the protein CASGLARTGAGTDTQYF.

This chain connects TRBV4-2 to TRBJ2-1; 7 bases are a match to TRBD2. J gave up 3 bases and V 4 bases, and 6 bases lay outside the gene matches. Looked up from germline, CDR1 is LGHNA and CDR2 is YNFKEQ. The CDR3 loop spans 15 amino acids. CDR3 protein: CASSPGRGLYNEQFF. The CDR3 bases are TGTGCCAGCAGCCCGGGGAGGGGACTCTACAATGAGCAGTTCTTC.

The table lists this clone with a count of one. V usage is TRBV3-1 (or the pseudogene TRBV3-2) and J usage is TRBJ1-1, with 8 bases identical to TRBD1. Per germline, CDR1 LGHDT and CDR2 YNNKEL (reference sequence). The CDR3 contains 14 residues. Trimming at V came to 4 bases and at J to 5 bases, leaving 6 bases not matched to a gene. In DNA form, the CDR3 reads TGTGCCAGCAGCCGGACAGGGTCTACGACTGAAGCTTTCTTT. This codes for CASSRTGSTTEAFF.

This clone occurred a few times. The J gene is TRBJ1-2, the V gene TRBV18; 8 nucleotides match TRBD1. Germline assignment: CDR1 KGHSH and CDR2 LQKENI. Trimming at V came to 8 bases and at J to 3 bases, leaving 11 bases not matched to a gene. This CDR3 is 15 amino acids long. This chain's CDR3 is CASPHRTGRHYGYTF. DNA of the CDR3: TGTGCCAGCCCCCACCGGACAGGGCGTCACTATGGCTACACCTTC.

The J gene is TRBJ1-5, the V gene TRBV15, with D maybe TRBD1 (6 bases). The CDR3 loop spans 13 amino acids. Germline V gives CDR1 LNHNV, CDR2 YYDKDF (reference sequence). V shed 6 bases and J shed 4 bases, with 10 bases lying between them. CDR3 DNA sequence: TGTGCCACCAGAGGAACAGGGAATCAGCCCCAGCATTTT. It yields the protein CATRGTGNQPQHF.

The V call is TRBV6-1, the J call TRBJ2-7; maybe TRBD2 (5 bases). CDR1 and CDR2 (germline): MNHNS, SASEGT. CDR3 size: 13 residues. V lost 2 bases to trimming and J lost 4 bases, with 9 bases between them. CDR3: CASSEFEGYEQYF. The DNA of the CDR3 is TGTGCCAGCAGTGAATTCGAGGGATACGAGCAGTACTTC.

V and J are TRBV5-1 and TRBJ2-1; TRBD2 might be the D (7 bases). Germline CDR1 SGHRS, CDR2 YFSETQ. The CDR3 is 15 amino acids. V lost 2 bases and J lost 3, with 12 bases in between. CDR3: CASSFSGTNYNEQFF. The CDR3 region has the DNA TGCGCCAGCAGCTTCAGCGGGACAAACTACAATGAGCAGTTCTTC.

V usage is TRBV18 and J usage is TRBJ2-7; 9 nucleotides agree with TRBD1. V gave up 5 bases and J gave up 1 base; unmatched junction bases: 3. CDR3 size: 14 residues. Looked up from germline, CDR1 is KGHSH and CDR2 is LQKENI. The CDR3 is CASSATGGSYEQYF. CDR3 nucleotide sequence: TGTGCCAGCTCAGCGACAGGGGGATCCTACGAGCAGTACTTC.

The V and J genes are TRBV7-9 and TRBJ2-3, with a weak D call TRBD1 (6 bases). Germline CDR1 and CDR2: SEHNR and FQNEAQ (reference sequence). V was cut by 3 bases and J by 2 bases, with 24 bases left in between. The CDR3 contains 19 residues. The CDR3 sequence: CASSFGSLDSETTTDTQYF. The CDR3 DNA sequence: TGTGCCAGCAGCTTCGGTTCGTTGGACAGTGAAACGACCACAGATACGCAGTATTTT.

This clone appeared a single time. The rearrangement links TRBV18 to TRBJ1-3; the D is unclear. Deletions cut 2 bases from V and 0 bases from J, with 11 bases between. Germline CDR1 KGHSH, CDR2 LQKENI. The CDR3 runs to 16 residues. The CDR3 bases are TGTGCCAGCTCACCAGCACAGCCGAGCTCTGGAAACACCATATATTTT. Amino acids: CASSPAQPSSGNTIYF.

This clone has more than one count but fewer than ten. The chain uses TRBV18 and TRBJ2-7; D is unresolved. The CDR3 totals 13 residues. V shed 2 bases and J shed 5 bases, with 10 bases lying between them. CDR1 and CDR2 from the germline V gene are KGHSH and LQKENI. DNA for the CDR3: TGTGCCAGCTCACCAGGAGTCGGCGACGAGCAGTACTTC. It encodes CASSPGVGDEQYF.

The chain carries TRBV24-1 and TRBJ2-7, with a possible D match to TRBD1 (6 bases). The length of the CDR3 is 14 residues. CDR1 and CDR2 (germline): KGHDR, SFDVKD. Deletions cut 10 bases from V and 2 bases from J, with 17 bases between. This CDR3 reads CATSAGDNPYEQYF. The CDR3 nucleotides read TGTGCCACTTCGGCCGGGGACAACCCCTACGAGCAGTACTTC.

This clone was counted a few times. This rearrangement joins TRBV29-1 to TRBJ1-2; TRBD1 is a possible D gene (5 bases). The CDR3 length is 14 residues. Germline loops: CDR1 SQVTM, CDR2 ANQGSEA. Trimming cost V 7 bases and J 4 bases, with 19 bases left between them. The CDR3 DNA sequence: TGCAGCGCTAGTAAGGACACAGGCAGCTATGGCTACACCTTC. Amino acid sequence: CSASKDTGSYGYTF.